A selection of T cell receptor beta chains follows, all from one sample in a study of control samples from healthy donors and cancer patients. The repertoire was sequenced with immunoSEQ multiplex PCR; TCRdb's copy has only in-frame clones and lacks some. The sample shows over 60,000 clones, approximately 85% of them seen only once. Input material: blood. These receptors all stem from a middle-aged man in good health. Both conserved end residues are part of each CDR3. Each record gives: V gene, CDR3 length, J gene, CDR3 protein.

TRBV29-1	14	TRBJ1-2	CSVDKIAGFRGYTF
TRBV6-5	14	TRBJ2-1	CASTSRRGYNEQFF
TRBV28	18	TRBJ1-6	CASSTPQGGITYNSPLHF
TRBV20-1	14	TRBJ1-1	CSASPPPGGAEAFF
TRBV7-3	13	TRBJ2-5	CASSLSRQETQYF
TRBV11-2	16	TRBJ1-1	CASSRKPKPENTEAFF
TRBV28	16	TRBJ2-7	CASSLSPGAEIYEQYF
TRBV4-1	20	TRBJ2-1	CASSQPKLRGASGSYNEQFF
TRBV30	12	TRBJ1-2	CAWSRLGYGYTF
TRBV9	14	TRBJ1-2	CASSVGQGNYGYTF
TRBV15	15	TRBJ2-2	CATSSDGPNTGELFF
TRBV6-2/TRBV6-3	15	TRBJ1-2	CASSYSRGKDYGYTF
TRBV7-2	14	TRBJ2-5	CASSSQGVEETQYF
TRBV9	14	TRBJ1-1	CASSVVSGNTEAFF
TRBV12-3/TRBV12-4	12	TRBJ1-2	CASSRSNYGYTF
TRBV7-9	14	TRBJ1-2	CASSLADTYYGYTF
TRBV19	13	TRBJ1-2	CASSIGDGYGYTF
TRBV9	13	TRBJ1-1	CASSASKNTEAFF
TRBV2	12	TRBJ1-1	CASSEGVYEAFF
TRBV5-4	12	TRBJ1-5	CASSLKDQPQHF
TRBV12-5	12	TRBJ1-3	CASGFPGNTIYF
TRBV7-9	13	TRBJ1-1	CASTPRRGFEAFF
TRBV28	14	TRBJ2-3	CASSTPQGTDTQYF
TRBV6-4	13	TRBJ2-7	CASSDIQGGEQYF
TRBV5-4	14	TRBJ2-7	CASSSRTGSYEQYF
TRBV7-2	16	TRBJ1-5	CASSLQPQGRGQPQHF
TRBV6-6	14	TRBJ1-6	CASRSGDGNSPLHF
TRBV14	19	TRBJ1-2	CASSPIARQAGSSNYGYTF
TRBV11-2	13	TRBJ2-7	CASSSREWLEQYF
TRBV7-2	15	TRBJ1-1	CASSLVGGKNTEAFF
TRBV9	15	TRBJ1-5	CASSVYGQVNQPQHF
TRBV28	15	TRBJ1-3	CASSLQGRSGNTIYF
TRBV10-3	15	TRBJ1-1	CAISESTGPGTEAFF
TRBV11-2	12	TRBJ2-3	CASSQLRDTQYF
TRBV18	12	TRBJ1-1	CASSPMGVEAFF
TRBV3-1/TRBV3-2	14	TRBJ2-7	CASSQSRGSYEQYF
TRBV24-1	14	TRBJ2-7	CATSTSGSLSVQYF
TRBV10-3	16	TRBJ2-7	CAISGETSGQIYEQYF
TRBV7-2	15	TRBJ1-2	CASSSSATVGYGYTF
TRBV4-3	14	TRBJ2-2	CASSRRDTTGELFF
TRBV9	15	TRBJ1-3	CASSVRAGEGNTIYF
TRBV6-6	16	TRBJ1-4	CASRPSDAGRSEKLFF
TRBV2	13	TRBJ2-1	CARGQGGYNEQFF
TRBV28	11	TRBJ1-1	CASRGWTEAFF
TRBV6-5	14	TRBJ2-4	CASSYSRQGDIQYF
TRBV20-1	11	TRBJ2-7	CSGADNYEQYF
TRBV20-1	11	TRBJ2-7	CSAMGEAEQYF
TRBV10-3	14	TRBJ1-1	CATFPGVGGTEAFF
TRBV18	14	TRBJ1-1	CASSLSSGVTEAFF
TRBV7-8	16	TRBJ1-5	CASSSYTGGSNQPQHF
TRBV10-3	14	TRBJ2-7	CAISDRGTSYEQYF
TRBV7-9	14	TRBJ2-1	CASSLNGIGNEQFF
TRBV6-5	15	TRBJ1-1	CASQKGGGVRTEAFF
TRBV4-1	17	TRBJ1-5	CASSQDRTGGSNQPQHF
TRBV6-6	14	TRBJ2-7	CASTIEGGAYEQYF
TRBV25-1	14	TRBJ2-2	CASAPGRDTGELFF
TRBV14	17	TRBJ2-1	CASSPWTGTSDYNEQFF
TRBV4-3	13	TRBJ1-2	CASSQDRQGPYTF
TRBV29-1	15	TRBJ1-2	CSVDGLGGPNYGYTF
TRBV7-8	14	TRBJ2-7	CASSSGTGFDEQYF